The present T cell receptor beta chain was sequenced within a study of cytomegalovirus exposure and HLA in healthy donors. Study at large: The same platform was used for the roughly 110 validation repertoires as for the 666 first-cohort repertoires, as reported in a later analysis.

Some clones are missing from TCRdb's copy, which holds only in-frame ones; the method was immunoSEQ multiplex PCR. The sample includes 90,000 to 110,000 clones, 88% of them seen just once. CDR1 is SGDLS and CDR2 is YYNGEE in the germline V gene. The CDR3 covers 15 residues. V lost 0 bases to trimming and J lost 7 bases, with 14 bases between them. The origin of this receptor is a woman aged 18-35 years in good health and CMV-seronegative. Material: PBMCs. V and J are TRBV9 and TRBJ2-1, with D perhaps matching TRBD1 (6 bases). The CDR3 nucleotides read TGTGCCAGCAGCGTAGGATTGGGGGCAAGGAATGAGCAGTTCTTC. This encodes CASSVGLGARNEQFF.